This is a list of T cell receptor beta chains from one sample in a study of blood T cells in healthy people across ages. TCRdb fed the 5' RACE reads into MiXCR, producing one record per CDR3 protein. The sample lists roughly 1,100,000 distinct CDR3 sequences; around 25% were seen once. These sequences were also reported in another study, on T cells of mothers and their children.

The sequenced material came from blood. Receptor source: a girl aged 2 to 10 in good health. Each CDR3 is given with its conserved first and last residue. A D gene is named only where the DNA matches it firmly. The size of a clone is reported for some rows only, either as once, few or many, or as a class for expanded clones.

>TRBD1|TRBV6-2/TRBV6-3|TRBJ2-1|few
TGTGCCAGCAGTTACGGGGACAGCGGAAATGAGCAGTTCTTC
CASSYGDSGNEQFF
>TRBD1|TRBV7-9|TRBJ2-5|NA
TGTGCCAGCAGCCCGACAGGGGGGGACGGAGAGACCCAGTACTTC
CASSPTGGDGETQYF
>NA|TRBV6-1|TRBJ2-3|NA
TGTGCCAGCAGTGAAGCTACGCAGAGTGGCGCGGATACGCAGTATTTT
CASSEATQSGADTQYF
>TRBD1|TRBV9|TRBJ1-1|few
TGTGCCAGCAGCGATGGGACAGACAAGACTGAAGCTTTCTTT
CASSDGTDKTEAFF
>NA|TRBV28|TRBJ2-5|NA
TGTGCCAGCAAACCGGGACACCAAGAGACCCAGTACTTC
CASKPGHQETQYF
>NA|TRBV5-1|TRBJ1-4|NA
TGCGCCAGCAGTTGTGCCGGGAATGAAAAACTGTTTTTT
CASSCAGNEKLFF
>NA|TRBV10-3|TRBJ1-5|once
TGTGCCTCAAGGGGGGGGGACGGCAATCAGCCCCAGCATTTT
CASRGGDGNQPQHF
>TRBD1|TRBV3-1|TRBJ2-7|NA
TGTGCCAGCAGTTTCGCCGGGACAGGCTTCTCCTACGAGCAGTACTTC
CASSFAGTGFSYEQYF
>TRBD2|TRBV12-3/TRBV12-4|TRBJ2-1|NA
TGTGCCAGCAGTTCCGGGACTAGTATATACAATGAGCAGTTCTTC
CASSSGTSIYNEQFF
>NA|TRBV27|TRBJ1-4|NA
TGTGCCAGCATGAGGCTGCCAGCCGCTGAAAAACTGTTTTTT
CASMRLPAAEKLFF
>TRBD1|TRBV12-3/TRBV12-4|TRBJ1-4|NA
TGTGCCAGCAGTTGGACAGGGTCAGATCCCCCAGAAAAACTGTTTTTT
CASSWTGSDPPEKLFF
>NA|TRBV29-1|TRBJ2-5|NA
TGCAGCCTCATCCCTGGGGGCCAAGAGACCCAGTACTTC
CSLIPGGQETQYF
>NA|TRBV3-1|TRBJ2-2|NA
TGTGCCATCCAAACTGGCACCGGGGAGCTGTTTTTT
CAIQTGTGELFF
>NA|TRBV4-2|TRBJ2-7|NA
TGTGCCAGCAGCCACCTACTAGCTCTCGAGCAGTACTTC
CASSHLLALEQYF
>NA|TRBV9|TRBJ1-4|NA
TGTGCCAGCAGCGCCGAATTGGGGGGGAAACTGTTTTTT
CASSAELGGKLFF
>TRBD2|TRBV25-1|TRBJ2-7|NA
TGTGCCAGCAGTGCAAATTCCGGGACTAGCGGGTTCGAGCAGTACTTC
CASSANSGTSGFEQYF
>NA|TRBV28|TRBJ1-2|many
TGTGCCAGCAGTTCTAATTCTGGCTACACCTTC
CASSSNSGYTF
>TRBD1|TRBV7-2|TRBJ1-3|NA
TGTGCCGGGGGGACAGGTGGAAACACCATATATTTT
CAGGTGGNTIYF
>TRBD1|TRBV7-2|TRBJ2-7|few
TGTGCCAGCAGCTTAGCTCCGTTTGGACAGGGGTCGGCCCTCAGCCAGGACGAGCAGTACTTC
CASSLAPFGQGSALSQDEQYF
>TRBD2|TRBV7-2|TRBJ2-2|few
TGTGCCAGCAGCTTTAATAGCGGGGCGGCCGGGGAGCTGTTTTTT
CASSFNSGAAGELFF
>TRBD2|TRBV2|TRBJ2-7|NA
TGTGCCAGCAGTGACCCTGGACTAGCGGGAGGGGCCGCGGAGCAGTACTTC
CASSDPGLAGGAAEQYF
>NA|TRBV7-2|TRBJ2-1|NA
TGTGCCAGCATGTTAGGCCGCTTAGGAGTCTACAATGAGCAGTTCTTC
CASMLGRLGVYNEQFF
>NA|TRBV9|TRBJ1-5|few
TGTGCCAGCAGCGTAGAAGATGGGCAGCCCCAGCATTTT
CASSVEDGQPQHF
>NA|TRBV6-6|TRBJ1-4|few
TGTGCCAGCAGTTACGGGGTGGGAAATGAAAAACTGTTTTTT
CASSYGVGNEKLFF
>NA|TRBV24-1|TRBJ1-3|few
TGTGCCACCAGTGATTCCCGACCGGGCTCTGGAAACACCATATATTTT
CATSDSRPGSGNTIYF
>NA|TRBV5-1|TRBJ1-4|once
TGCGCCAGCAGCTTAGGGTGGAGAGAAAAACTGTTTTTT
CASSLGWREKLFF
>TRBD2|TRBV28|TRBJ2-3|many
TGTGCCAGCAGTCCTGGGACTAGGGGAGATACGCAGTATTTT
CASSPGTRGDTQYF
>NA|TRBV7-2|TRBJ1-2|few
TGTGCCAGCAGCCCGAGACGGGTCGCCGGCTACACCTTC
CASSPRRVAGYTF
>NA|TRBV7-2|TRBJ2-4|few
TGTGCCAGTGAAGACGCGACCAAAAACATTCAGTACTTC
CASEDATKNIQYF
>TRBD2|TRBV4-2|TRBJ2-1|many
TGTGCCAGCAGCCAAGAACGGGACTACTACAATGAGCAGTTCTTC
CASSQERDYYNEQFF
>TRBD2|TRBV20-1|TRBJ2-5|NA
TGCAGTGCTAGAGATCGGGGGGGGGCCTTCGAAGAGACCCAGTACTTC
CSARDRGGAFEETQYF
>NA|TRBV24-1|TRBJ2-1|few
TGTGCCACCAGTGATTTGGAAGGGCTCGCCAATGAGCAGTTCTTC
CATSDLEGLANEQFF
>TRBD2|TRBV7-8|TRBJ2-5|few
TGTGCCAGCAGCTTTCAGGGACTAGAGTTGGAGACCCAGTACTTC
CASSFQGLELETQYF
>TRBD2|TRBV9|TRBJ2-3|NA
TGTGCCAGCAGCGCCGGACTAGCGGAGAGCACAGATACGCAGTATTTT
CASSAGLAESTDTQYF
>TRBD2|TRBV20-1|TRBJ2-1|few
TGCAGTGGGGGGACTAGCGGGGGCTTCAATGAGCAGTTCTTC
CSGGTSGGFNEQFF
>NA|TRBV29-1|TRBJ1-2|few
TGCAGCGTTGGGACTGAGGGCTATGGCTACACCTTC
CSVGTEGYGYTF
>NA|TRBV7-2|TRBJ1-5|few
TGTGCCAGCAGCCAGGGTAGGGTGGGCAATCAGCCCCAGCATTTT
CASSQGRVGNQPQHF
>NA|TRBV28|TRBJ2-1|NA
TGTGCCAGCAGTTCAGCGGAGGTCCCGACCTACAATGAGCAGTTCTTC
CASSSAEVPTYNEQFF
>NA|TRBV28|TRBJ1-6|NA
TGTGCCAGCAGTGTTCGGGGTTTTTGCTTT
CASSVRGFCF
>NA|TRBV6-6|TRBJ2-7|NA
TGTGCCAGCAGTGACCGTCGTGGGGGCGACTACGAGCAGTACTTC
CASSDRRGGDYEQYF
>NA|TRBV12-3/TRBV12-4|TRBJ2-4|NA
TGTGCCAGCAGTGGGGCTTTGTCCAAAAACATTCAGTACTTC
CASSGALSKNIQYF
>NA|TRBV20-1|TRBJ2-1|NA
TGCAGTGCTCACCGAATTAGCTTGGTATACAATGAGCAGTTCTTC
CSAHRISLVYNEQFF
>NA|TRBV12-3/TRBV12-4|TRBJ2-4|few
TGTGCCAGCTCCGGGGAGGACAACAAAGCCAAAAACATTCAGTACTTC
CASSGEDNKAKNIQYF
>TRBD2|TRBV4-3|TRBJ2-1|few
TGCGCCAGCAGCCTTAGCGGGGGGACTTACAATGAGCAGCTCTTC
CASSLSGGTYNEQLF
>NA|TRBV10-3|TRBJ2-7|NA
TGTGCCATCAGCCTGACATTGAGCTCCTACGAGCAGTACTTC
CAISLTLSSYEQYF
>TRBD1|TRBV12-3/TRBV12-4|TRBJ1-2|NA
TGTGCCAGCAGCCCGACAGGGGCCGCACCCGGCCACACCTTC
CASSPTGAAPGHTF
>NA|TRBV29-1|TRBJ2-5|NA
TGCAGCGTTGAAAATAGAAATAACCTAGAGACCCAGTACTTC
CSVENRNNLETQYF
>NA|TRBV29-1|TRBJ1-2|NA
TGCAGCGTTAGGGGGGGTAACTATGGCTACACCTTC
CSVRGGNYGYTF
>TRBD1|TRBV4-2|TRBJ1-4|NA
TGTGCCAGCAGCCAAATAGGGAGGACAGGGATGAGAAAGGAAAAAAAACTGTTTTTT
CASSQIGRTGMRKEKKLFF
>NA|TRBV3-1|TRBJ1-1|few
TGTGCCAGCAGCCATAAGGGACGGGGGTTTGAAGCTTTCTTT
CASSHKGRGFEAFF
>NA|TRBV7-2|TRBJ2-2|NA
TGTGCCAGCAGCTTAGGGGCAGGAGGGGGGCCTTACGGGGAGCTGTTTTTT
CASSLGAGGGPYGELFF
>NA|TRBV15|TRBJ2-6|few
TGTGCCACCAGCAGAGCTGGGGCCAACGTCCTGACTTTC
CATSRAGANVLTF
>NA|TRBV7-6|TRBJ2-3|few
TGTGCCAGCAGCCCGTACAACTCCCTGGGAGCAGATACGCAGTATTTT
CASSPYNSLGADTQYF
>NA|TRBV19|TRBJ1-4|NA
TGTGCCAGTAGTAACGGAAAACTGTTTTTT
CASSNGKLFF
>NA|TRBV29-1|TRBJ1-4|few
TGCAGCGTTGAGGATGGCGAAAAACTGTTTTTT
CSVEDGEKLFF
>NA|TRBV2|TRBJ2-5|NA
TGTGCCAGCAGTGAGGGAATAAACCGAGAGACCCAGTACTTC
CASSEGINRETQYF
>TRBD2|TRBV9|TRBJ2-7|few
TGTGCCAGCAGCGTAGGCCCCGGGACTAGCGGGGGGGATTACGAGCAGTACTTC
CASSVGPGTSGGDYEQYF